The 13 T cell receptor beta chains below come from one sample, sequenced in a study of Graves' ophthalmopathy and Graves' hyperthyroidism. The sequenced template was RNA, covering the TCR beta CDR3 region. HTBI primers were used in a first-round RT-PCR, which preceded a second-round multiplex PCR. TCRdb used MiXCR to reprocess the multiplex PCR reads, holding one entry per CDR3 protein. The data show 650,000 to 800,000 distinct CDR3 sequences, over 40% seen once. The sequencing sample was made of peripheral blood. The receptor set was obtained from an adult man with Graves' ophthalmopathy.

V gene TRBV2 combines with J gene TRBJ1-6; D call uncertain. Trimming shortened V by 8 bases and J by 8 bases, and 13 bases separated the two germline ends. The CDR3 length is 13 residues. CDR1 and CDR2 from the germline V gene are SNHLY and FYNNEI. CDR3 protein: CASAPEVYSPLHF. CDR3 in DNA: TGTGCCAGCGCCCCGGAGGTGTATTCACCCCTCCACTTT.

This chain connects TRBV15 to TRBJ1-6; no clear D gene. With 3 bases removed from V and 7 bases from J, the gap between germline ends came to 13 bases. Germline V gene sequence: CDR1 LNHNV, CDR2 YYDKDF (reference sequence). The CDR3 totals 15 residues. The CDR3 region is CATSSEAVRNSPLHF. CDR3 nucleotides: TGTGCCACCAGCAGTGAAGCAGTTAGAAATTCACCCCTCCACTTT.

This clonotype was counted once. This chain connects TRBV10-3 to TRBJ1-6; TRBD1 matches 8 bases. The CDR3 length is 13 residues. After removal of 6 bases from V and 9 bases from J, the junction contained 4 bases not matched to a gene. CDR1 is ENHRY, CDR2 SYGVKD, per germline. CDR3 region: CAISGQGSSPLHF. DNA for the CDR3: TGTGCCATCAGCGGACAGGGATCTTCACCCCTCCACTTT.

In this sample, this clonotype turned up many times. This rearrangement joins TRBV25-1 to TRBJ1-3; perhaps TRBD1 as D (6 bases). Germline V gene data show CDR1 as MGHDK and CDR2 as SYGVNS. V was shortened by 6 bases and J by 0 bases, with 12 bases between the two germline ends. The CDR3 is made up of 15 amino acids. As DNA, the CDR3 is TGTGCCAGCAGCGCCGGGACAAGCTCTGGAAACACCATATATTTT. Translating gives CASSAGTSSGNTIYF.

The chain joins TRBV15 to TRBJ2-5; 8 nucleotides agree with TRBD2. Germline CDR1 and CDR2: LNHNV and YYDKDF (reference sequence). Germline trimming cut 0 bases from V and 2 bases from J; bases unmatched to any gene: 8. The CDR3 extends over 17 amino acids. The CDR3 DNA follows: TGTGCCACCAGCAGAGATCGCGGGGGGCCGTGGCAAGAGACCCAGTACTTC. Its protein product is CATSRDRGGPWQETQYF.

The rearrangement joins TRBV9 to TRBJ1-6; 9 bases are a match to TRBD1. Per germline, CDR1 SGDLS and CDR2 YYNGEE. With 5 bases clipped from V and 8 bases from J, the junction kept 8 bases outside the gene matches. The CDR3 has 15 amino acids. The CDR3 loop is CASSVLGQGYSPLHF. The CDR3 DNA follows: TGTGCCAGCAGTGTGCTGGGACAGGGTTATTCACCCCTCCACTTT.

J is TRBJ2-7 and V is TRBV5-6; D unresolved. CDR3 length: 15 amino acids. CDR1 is SGHDT, CDR2 YYEEEE, per germline. The V gene lost 0 bases and the J gene lost 5 bases, with 15 bases spanning the gap. CDR3 coding DNA: TGTGCCAGCAGCTTGGGCACGGGCCGGATTGACGAGCAGTACTTC. It is translated as CASSLGTGRIDEQYF. The complete variable domain, with remaining parts taken from reference TRBV5-6 and TRBJ2-7, reads DAGVTQSPTHLIKTRGQQVTLRCSPKSGHDTVSWYQQALGQGPQFIFQYYEEEERQRGNFPDRFSGHQFPNYSSELNVNALLLGDSALYLCASSLGTGRIDEQYFGPGTRLTVT.

This chain joins TRBV9 and TRBJ2-7; possible D gene TRBD1, 5 bases. Trimming took 5 bases from V and 2 from J, leaving 11 bases between them. Germline V CDR1 and CDR2: SGDLS, YYNGEE. The CDR3 totals 13 residues. CDR3 DNA sequence: TGTGCCAGCAGAGATAAGGGGCCCTACGAGCAGTACTTC. Translating gives CASRDKGPYEQYF.

The chain is built from TRBV5-4 and TRBJ1-4, with 7 bases identical to TRBD1. The CDR3 has 17 amino acids. The germline CDR1 and CDR2 sequences are SGHNT and YYREEE (reference sequence). Trimming cost V 2 bases and J 8 bases; bases outside gene matches: 15. CDR3 amino acids: CASSLDMGTVWGEKLFF. DNA for the CDR3: TGTGCCAGCAGCTTAGATATGGGGACAGTCTGGGGGGAAAAACTGTTTTTT. Supplemented by reference TRBV5-4 and TRBJ1-4, the full variable domain reads ETGVTQSPTHLIKTRGQQVTLRCSSQSGHNTVSWYQQALGQGPQFIFQYYREEENGRGNFPPRFSGLQFPNYSSELNVNALELDDSALYLCASSLDMGTVWGEKLFFGSGTQLSVL.

The rearrangement joins TRBV4-2 to TRBJ1-6; 7 bases are a match to TRBD1. Trimming cost V 0 bases and J 7 bases; bases outside gene matches: 3. Germline CDR1 is LGHNA and CDR2 is YNFKEQ. The CDR3 is made up of 15 amino acids. CDR3 DNA: TGTGCCAGCAGCCAAGACCAGACAGGGAATTCACCCCTCCACTTT. This codes for CASSQDQTGNSPLHF.

The count of this clonotype is one. The V call is TRBV7-2, the J call TRBJ1-5, with a possible D match to TRBD1 (6 bases). CDR1 and CDR2 (germline): SGHTA, FQGNSA. With 0 bases removed from V and 9 bases from J, the gap between germline ends came to 21 bases. The CDR3 is 17 residues long. CDR3 bases: TGTGCCAGCAGCTTAGCACAGGGTTTACCCCGTTGGTGGCCCCAGCATTTT. This encodes CASSLAQGLPRWWPQHF.

Comment on this clonotype: This may come from a read error, since a much larger clone is one base off. The chain uses TRBV12-3 or TRBV12-4 and TRBJ1-5; D gene uncertain. The CDR3 is 15 amino acids. Between the trimmed V and J ends, which lost 11 bases and 2 bases, there was a span of 19 bases. The DNA for the CDR3 is TGTGCCGGCAACAGCGGGAATTCGGGCAATCAGCCCCAGCATTTT. This translates into CAGNSGNSGNQPQHF.

Ten or more counts support this clonotype. The chain uses TRBV29-1 and TRBJ1-2; D is possibly TRBD1 (5 bases). CDR1 is SQVTM and CDR2 is ANQGSEA in the germline V gene. V lost 5 bases and J 0 bases, leaving 13 bases between the germline ends. This CDR3 is 14 amino acids long. CDR3 nucleotide sequence: TGCAGCGTTCACAGGACGGATCCTAACTATGGCTACACCTTC. It translates to CSVHRTDPNYGYTF.